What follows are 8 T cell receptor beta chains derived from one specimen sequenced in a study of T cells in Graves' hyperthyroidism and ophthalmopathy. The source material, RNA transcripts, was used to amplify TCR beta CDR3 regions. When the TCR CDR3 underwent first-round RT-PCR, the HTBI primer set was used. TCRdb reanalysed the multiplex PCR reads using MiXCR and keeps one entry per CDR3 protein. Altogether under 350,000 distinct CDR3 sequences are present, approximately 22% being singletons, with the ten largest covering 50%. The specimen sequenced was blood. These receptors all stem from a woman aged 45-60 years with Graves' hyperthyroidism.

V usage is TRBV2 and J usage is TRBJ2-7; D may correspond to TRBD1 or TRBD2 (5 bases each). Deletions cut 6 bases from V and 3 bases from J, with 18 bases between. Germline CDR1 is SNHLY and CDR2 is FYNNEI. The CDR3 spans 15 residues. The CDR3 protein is CASRTTGTGHYEQYF. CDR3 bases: TGTGCCAGCAGGACCACCGGGACGGGGCACTACGAGCAGTACTTC.

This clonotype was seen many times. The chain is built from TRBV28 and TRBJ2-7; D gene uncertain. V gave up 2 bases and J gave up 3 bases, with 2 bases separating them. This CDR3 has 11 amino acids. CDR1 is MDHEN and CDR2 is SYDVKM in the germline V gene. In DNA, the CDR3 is TGTGCCAGCAGTTTACTCTACGAGCAGTACTTC. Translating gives CASSLLYEQYF.

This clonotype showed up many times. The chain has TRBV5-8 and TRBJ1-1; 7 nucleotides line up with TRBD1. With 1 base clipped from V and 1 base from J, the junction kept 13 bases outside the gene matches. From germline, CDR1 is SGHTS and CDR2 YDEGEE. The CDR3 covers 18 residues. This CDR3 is CASSLFRQGGFGNTEAFF. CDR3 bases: TGTGCCAGCAGCTTGTTCCGTCAGGGGGGTTTTGGGAACACTGAAGCTTTCTTT.

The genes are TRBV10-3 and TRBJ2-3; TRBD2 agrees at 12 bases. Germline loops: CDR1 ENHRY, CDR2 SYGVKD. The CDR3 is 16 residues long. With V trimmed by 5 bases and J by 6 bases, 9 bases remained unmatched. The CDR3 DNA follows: TGTGCCATCAGTCTGACTAGCGGGAGTGATTCCGATACGCAGTATTTT. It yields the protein CAISLTSGSDSDTQYF.

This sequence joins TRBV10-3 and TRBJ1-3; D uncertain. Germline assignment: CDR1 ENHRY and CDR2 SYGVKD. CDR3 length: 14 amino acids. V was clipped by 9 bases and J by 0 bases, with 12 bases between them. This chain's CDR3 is CAIETENSGNTIYF. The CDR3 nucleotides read TGTGCCATAGAGACCGAAAACTCTGGAAACACCATATATTTT.

Here the CDR3 reads CASSDFWTSGRPGELFF. CDR3 coding DNA: TGTGCCAGCAGTGATTTTTGGACTAGCGGGAGACCCGGGGAGCTGTTTTTT. V usage is TRBV6-1 and J usage is TRBJ2-2, with TRBD2 identical over 13 bases. CDR1 MNHNS and CDR2 SASEGT come from the germline V gene. This CDR3 region has 17 residues. The junction had 7 bases not matched to a gene; V was cut back by 3 bases and J by 6 bases.

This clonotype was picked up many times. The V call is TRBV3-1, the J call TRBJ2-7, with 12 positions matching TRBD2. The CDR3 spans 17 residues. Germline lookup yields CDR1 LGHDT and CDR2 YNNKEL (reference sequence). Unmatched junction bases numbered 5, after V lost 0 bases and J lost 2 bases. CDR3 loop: CASSQDVASGRAYEQYF. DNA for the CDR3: TGTGCCAGCAGCCAAGATGTCGCTAGCGGGAGGGCCTACGAGCAGTACTTC.

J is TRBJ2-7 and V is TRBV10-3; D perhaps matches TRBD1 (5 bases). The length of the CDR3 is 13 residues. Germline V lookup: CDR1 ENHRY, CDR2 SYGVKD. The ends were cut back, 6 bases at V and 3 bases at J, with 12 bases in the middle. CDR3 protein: CAISFSDIYEQYF. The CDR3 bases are TGTGCCATCAGCTTCTCGGACATCTACGAGCAGTACTTC.